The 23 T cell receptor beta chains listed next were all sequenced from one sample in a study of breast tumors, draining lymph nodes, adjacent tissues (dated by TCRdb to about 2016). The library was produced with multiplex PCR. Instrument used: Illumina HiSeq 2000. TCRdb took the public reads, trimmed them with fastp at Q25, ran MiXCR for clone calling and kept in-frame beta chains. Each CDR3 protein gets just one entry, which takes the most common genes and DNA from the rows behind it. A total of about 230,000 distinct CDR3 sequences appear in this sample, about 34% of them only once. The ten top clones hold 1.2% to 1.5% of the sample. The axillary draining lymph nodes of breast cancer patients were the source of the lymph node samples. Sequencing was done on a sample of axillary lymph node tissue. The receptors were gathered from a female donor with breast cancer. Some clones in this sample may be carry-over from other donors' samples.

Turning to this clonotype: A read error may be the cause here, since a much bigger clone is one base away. CDR3 nucleotides: TGTGCCAGCAGCCAAGAAGGGGGAACAACAAACTATGCCTACACCTTC. This translates into CASSQEGGTTNYAYTF. The J gene is TRBJ1-2, the V gene TRBV14, with a tentative D call TRBD1 (6 bases). Per germline, CDR1 SGHDN and CDR2 FVKESK. This CDR3 is built from 16 residues.

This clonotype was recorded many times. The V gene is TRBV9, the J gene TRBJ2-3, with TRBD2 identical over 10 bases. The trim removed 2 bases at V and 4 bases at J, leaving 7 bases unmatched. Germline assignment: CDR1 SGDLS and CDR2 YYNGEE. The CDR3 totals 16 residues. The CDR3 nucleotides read TGTGCCAGCAGCGTCCCCATAGCGGGAGGCGCAGATACGCAGTATTTT. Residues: CASSVPIAGGADTQYF.

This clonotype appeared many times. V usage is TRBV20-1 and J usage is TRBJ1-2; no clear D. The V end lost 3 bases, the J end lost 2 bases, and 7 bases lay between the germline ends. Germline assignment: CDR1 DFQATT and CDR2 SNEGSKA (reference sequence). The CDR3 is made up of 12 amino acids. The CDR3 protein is CSASLGNYGYTF. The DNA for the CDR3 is TGCAGTGCTAGCTTGGGAAACTATGGCTACACCTTC.

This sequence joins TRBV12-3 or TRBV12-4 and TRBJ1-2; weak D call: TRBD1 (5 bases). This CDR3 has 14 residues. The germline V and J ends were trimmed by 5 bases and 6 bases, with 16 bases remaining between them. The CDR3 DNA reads TGTGCCAGCAGTCTCGTCGGGCGGGGCAATGGCTACACCTTC. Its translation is CASSLVGRGNGYTF.

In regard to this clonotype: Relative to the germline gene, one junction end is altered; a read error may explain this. CDR3 nucleotide sequence: TGCAGTGCGAAGAAAACCGGGGAGCTGTCTTGG. It encodes CSAKKTGELSW. This rearrangement joins TRBV20-1 to TRBJ2-2; tentatively, D is TRBD2 (5 bases). The CDR3 consists of 11 residues. Germline lookup yields CDR1 DFQATT and CDR2 SNEGSKA (reference sequence).

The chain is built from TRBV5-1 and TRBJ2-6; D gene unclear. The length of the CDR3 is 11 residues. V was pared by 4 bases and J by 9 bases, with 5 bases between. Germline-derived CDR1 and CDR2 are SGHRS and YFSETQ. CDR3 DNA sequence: TGCGCCAGCAGCGTGGACAACGTCCTGACTTTC. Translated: CASSVDNVLTF.

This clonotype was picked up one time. The CDR3 sequence: CATSDLTSGRASDTQYF. For the CDR3, the DNA is TGTGCCACCAGTGATTTGACTAGCGGGAGGGCCTCAGATACGCAGTATTTT. V gene TRBV24-1 combines with J gene TRBJ2-3; TRBD2 agrees at 13 bases. The CDR3 consists of 17 residues. Germline CDR1 and CDR2: KGHDR and SFDVKD. V shed 0 bases and J 4 bases; nucleotides not matched to a gene: 3.

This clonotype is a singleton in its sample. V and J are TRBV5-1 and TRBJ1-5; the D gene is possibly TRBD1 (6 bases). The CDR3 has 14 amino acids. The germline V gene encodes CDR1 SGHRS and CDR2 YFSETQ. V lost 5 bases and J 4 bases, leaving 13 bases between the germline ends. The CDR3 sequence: CASSLGGENQPQHF. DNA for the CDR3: TGCGCCAGCAGTCTAGGGGGTGAGAATCAGCCCCAGCATTTT.

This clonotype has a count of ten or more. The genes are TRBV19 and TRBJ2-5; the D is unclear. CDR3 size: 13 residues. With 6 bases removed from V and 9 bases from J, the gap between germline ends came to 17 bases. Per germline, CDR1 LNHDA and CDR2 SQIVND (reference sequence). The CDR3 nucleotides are TGTGCCAGTAGGGAAGGGATAACTGTGGCCCAGTACTTC. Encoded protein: CASREGITVAQYF.

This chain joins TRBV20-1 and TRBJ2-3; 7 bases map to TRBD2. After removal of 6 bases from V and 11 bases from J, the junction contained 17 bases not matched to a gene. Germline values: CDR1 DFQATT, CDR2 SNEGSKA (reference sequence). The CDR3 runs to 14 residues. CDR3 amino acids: CSAPGLAVYNEQYF. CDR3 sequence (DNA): TGCAGTGCCCCGGGGCTAGCGGTCTACAATGAGCAGTATTTT.

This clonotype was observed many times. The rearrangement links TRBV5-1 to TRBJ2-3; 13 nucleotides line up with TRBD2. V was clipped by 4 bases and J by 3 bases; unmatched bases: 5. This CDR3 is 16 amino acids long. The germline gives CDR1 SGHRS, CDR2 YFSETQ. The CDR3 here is CASSLWTSGSTDTQYF. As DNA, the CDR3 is TGCGCCAGCAGCCTATGGACTAGCGGGAGTACAGATACGCAGTATTTT.

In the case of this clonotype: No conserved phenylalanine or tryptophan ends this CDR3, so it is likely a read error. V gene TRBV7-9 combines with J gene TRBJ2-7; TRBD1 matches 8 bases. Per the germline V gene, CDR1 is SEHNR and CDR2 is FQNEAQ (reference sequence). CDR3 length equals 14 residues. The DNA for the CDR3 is TGTGCCAGCAGCCCGGACAGGGATTCCTGCGAGCAGTACTCC. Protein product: CASSPDRDSCEQYS.

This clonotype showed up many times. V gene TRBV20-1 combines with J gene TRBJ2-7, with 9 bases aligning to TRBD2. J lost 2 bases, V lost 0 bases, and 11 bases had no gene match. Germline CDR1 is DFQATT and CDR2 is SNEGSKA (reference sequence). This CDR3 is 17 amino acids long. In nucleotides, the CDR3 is TGCAGTGCTAGAGATTGGGTGGGACTAGCCGTGACCTACGAGCAGTACTTC. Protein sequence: CSARDWVGLAVTYEQYF.

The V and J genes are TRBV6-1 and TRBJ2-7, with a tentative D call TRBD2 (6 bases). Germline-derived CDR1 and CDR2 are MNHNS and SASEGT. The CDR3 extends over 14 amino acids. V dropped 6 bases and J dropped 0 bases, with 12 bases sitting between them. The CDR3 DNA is TGTGCCAGCAGGCCCGGGAGCTTCTCCTACGAGCAGTACTTC. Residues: CASRPGSFSYEQYF.

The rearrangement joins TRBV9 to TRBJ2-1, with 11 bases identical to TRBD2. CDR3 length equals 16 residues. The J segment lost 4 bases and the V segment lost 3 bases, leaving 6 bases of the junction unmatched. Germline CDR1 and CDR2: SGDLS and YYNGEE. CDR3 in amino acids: CASSALLAGGYNEQFF. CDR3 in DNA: TGTGCCAGCAGCGCTCTCCTAGCGGGGGGTTACAATGAGCAGTTCTTC.

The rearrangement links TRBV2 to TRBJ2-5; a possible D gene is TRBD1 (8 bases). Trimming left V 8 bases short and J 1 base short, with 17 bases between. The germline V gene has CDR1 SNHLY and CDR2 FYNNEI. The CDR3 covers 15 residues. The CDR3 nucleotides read TGTGCCAGCCAGGGGGCGCGACTAGCCCAAGAGACCCAGTACTTC. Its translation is CASQGARLAQETQYF.

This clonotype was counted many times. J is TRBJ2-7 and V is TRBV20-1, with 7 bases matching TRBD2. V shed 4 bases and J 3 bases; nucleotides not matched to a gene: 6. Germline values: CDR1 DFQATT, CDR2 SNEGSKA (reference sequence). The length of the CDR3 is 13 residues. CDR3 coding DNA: TGCAGTGCTACCCCGGGACTAAACTACGAGCAGTACTTC. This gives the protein CSATPGLNYEQYF.

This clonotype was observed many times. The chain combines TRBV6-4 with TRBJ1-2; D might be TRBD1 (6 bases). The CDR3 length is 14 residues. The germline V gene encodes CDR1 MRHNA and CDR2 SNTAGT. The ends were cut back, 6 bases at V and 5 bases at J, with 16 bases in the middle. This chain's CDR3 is CASSPQGNSYGYTF. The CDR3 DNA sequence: TGTGCCAGCAGCCCACAGGGCAACTCATATGGCTACACCTTC.

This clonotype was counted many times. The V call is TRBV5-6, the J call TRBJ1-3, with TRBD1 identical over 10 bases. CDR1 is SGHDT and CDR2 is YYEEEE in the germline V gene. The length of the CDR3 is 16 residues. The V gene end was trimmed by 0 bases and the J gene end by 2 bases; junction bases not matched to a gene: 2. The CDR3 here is CASSLGGQGAGNTIYF. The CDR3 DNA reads TGTGCCAGCAGCTTGGGCGGACAGGGGGCTGGAAACACCATATATTTT.

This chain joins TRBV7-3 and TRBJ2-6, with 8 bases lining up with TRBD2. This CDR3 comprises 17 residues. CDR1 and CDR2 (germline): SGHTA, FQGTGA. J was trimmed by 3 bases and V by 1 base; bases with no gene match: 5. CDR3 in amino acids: CASSLMTSACGANVLTF. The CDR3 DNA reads TGTGCCAGCAGCTTAATGACTAGCGCCTGTGGGGCCAACGTCCTGACTTTC.

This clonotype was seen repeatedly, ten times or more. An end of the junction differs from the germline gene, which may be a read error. CDR3 in amino acids: CASSQELASRGHF. The CDR3 nucleotides read TGCGCCAGCAGCCAAGAACTAGCGTCCCGAGGGCACTTC. The genes are TRBV4-3 and TRBJ2-7, with TRBD2 matching 7 bases. The CDR3 loop spans 13 amino acids. Germline CDR1 reads LGHNA; CDR2 reads YSLEER.

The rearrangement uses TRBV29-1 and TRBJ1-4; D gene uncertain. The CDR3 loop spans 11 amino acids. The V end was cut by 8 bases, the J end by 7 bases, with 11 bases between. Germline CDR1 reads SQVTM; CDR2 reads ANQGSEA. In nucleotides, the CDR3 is TGCAGCTTGGAGTGGGCTGAAAAACTGTTTTTT. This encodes CSLEWAEKLFF.

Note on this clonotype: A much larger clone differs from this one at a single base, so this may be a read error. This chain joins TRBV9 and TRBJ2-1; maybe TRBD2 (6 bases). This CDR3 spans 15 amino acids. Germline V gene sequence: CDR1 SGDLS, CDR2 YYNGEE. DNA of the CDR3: TGTGCCAGCAGCACCACTAGCAGCCCCCGGAATGAGCCGTTCTTC. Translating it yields CASSTTSSPRNEPFF.